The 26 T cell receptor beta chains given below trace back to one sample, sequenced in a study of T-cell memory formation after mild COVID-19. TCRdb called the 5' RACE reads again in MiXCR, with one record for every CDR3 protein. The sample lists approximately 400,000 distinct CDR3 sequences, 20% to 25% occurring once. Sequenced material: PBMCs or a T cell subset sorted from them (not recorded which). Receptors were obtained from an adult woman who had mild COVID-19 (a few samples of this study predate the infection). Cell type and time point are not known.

CDR3 DNA: TGTGCCAGCAGTTACCACAATACAGGGACCGGGGAGCTGTTTTTT. Translated, it gives CASSYHNTGTGELFF. The chain joins TRBV6-2 or TRBV6-3 to TRBJ2-2, with D maybe TRBD1 (6 bases). The CDR3 length is 15 residues. Trimming took 2 bases from V and 5 from J, leaving 12 bases between them. Germline lookup yields CDR1 MNHEY and CDR2 SVGEGT.

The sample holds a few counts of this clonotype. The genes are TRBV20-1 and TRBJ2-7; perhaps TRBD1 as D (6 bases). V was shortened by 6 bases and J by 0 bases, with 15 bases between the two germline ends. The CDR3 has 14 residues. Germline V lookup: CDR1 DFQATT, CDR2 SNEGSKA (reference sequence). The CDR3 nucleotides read TGCAGTGCCCGCCCCCCAGGGGCCTCCTACGAGCAGTACTTC. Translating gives CSARPPGASYEQYF.

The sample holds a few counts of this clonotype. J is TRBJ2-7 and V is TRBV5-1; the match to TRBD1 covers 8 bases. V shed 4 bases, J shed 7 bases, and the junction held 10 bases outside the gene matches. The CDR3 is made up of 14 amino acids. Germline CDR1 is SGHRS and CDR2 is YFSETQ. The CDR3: CASSLQGASGEQYF. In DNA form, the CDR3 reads TGCGCCAGCAGCCTGCAGGGGGCTTCGGGGGAGCAGTACTTC.

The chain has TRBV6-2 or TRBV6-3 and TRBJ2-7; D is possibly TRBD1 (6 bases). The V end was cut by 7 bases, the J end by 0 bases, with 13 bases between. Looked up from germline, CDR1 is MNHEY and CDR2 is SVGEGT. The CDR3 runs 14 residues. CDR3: CASNRDTSSYEQYF. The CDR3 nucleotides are TGTGCCAGCAACCGGGACACAAGCTCCTACGAGCAGTACTTC.

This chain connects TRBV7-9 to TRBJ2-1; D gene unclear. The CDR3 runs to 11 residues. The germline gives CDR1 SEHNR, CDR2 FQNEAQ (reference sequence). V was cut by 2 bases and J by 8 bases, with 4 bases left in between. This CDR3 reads CASSLPDEQFF. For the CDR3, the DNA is TGTGCCAGCAGCTTACCCGATGAGCAGTTCTTC.

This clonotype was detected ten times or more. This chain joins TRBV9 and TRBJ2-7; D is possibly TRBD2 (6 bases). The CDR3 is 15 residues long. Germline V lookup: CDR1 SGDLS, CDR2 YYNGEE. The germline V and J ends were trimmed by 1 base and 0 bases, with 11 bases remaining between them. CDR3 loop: CASSVTPTSSYEQYF. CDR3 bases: TGTGCCAGCAGCGTAACTCCGACTAGCTCCTACGAGCAGTACTTC.

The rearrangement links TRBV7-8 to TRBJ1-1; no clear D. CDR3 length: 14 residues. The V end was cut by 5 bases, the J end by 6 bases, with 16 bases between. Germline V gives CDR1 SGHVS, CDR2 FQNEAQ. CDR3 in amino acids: CASSNRPPPAEAFF. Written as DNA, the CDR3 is TGTGCCAGCAGCAATCGGCCCCCCCCGGCTGAAGCTTTCTTT.

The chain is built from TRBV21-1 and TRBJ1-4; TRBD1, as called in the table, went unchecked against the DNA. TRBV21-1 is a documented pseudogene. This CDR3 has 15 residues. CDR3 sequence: CASSKPGSTNEKLFF. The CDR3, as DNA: TGTGCCAGCAGCAAACCAGGGTCAACTAATGAAAAACTGTTTTTT.

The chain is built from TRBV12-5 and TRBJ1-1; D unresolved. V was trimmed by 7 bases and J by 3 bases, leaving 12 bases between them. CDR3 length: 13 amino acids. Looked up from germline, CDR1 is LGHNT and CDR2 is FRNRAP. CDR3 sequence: CASALLGDTEAFF. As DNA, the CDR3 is TGTGCTAGTGCCTTACTAGGAGACACTGAAGCTTTCTTT.

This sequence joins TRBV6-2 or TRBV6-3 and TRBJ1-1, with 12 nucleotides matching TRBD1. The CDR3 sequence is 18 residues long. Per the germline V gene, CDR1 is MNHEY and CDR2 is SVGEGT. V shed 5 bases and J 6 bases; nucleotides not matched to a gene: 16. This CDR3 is CASSPGLRDRGRRAEAFF. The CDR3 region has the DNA TGTGCCAGCAGTCCCGGCCTCCGGGACAGGGGGCGTCGTGCTGAAGCTTTCTTT.

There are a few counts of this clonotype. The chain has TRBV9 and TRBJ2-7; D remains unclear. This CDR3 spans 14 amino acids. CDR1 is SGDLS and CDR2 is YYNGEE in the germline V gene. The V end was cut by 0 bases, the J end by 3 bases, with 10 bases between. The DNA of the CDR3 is TGTGCCAGCAGCGTAGGGGCAGCTCTCTACGAGCAGTACTTC. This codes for CASSVGAALYEQYF.

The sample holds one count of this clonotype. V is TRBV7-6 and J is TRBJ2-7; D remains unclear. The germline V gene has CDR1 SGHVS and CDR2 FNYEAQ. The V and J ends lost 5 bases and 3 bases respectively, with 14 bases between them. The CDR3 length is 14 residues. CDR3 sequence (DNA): TGTGCCAGCAGCCCGCTGGGAAGCCGCTACGAGCAGTACTTC. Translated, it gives CASSPLGSRYEQYF.

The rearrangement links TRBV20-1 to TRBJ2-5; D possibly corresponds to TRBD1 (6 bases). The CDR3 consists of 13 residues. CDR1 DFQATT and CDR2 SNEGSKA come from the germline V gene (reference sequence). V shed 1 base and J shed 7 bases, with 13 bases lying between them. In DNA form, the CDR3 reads TGCAGTGCTAGAGTTGGGGGCGATGGGACCCAGTACTTC. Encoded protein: CSARVGGDGTQYF.

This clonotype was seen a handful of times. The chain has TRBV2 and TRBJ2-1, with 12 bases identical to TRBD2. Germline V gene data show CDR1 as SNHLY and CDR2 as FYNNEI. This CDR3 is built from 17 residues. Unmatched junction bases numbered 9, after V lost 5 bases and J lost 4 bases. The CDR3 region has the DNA TGTGCCAGCAGTCCAGGACTAGCGGGGCGATATTACAATGAGCAGTTCTTC. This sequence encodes CASSPGLAGRYYNEQFF.

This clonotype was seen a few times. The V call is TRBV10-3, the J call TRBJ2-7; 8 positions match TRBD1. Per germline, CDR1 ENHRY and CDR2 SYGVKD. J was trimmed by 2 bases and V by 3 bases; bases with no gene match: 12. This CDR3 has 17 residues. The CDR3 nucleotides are TGTGCCATCAGTGATTCGGACAAGGACAGGGTAACCTACGAGCAGTACTTC. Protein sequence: CAISDSDKDRVTYEQYF.

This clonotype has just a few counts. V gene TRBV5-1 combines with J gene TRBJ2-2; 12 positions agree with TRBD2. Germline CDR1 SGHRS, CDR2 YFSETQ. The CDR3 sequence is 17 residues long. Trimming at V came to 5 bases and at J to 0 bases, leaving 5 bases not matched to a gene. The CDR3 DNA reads TGCGCCAGCAGGCCGACTAGCGGGGGTTCGAACACCGGGGAGCTGTTTTTT. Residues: CASRPTSGGSNTGELFF. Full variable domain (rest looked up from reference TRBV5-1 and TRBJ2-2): KAGVTQTPRYLIKTRGQQVTLSCSPISGHRSVSWYQQTPGQGLQFLFEYFSETQRNKGNFPGRFSGRQFSNSRSEMNVSTLELGDSALYLCASRPTSGGSNTGELFFGEGSRLTVL.

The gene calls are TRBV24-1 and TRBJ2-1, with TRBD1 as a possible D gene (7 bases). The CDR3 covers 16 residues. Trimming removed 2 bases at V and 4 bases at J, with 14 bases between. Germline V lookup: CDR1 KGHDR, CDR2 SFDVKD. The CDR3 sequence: CATSDSPGGRYNEQFF. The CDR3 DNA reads TGTGCCACCAGTGATTCCCCAGGGGGGCGATACAATGAGCAGTTCTTC.

CDR3 in amino acids: CASGLGSLAGEGYNEQFF. The CDR3 region has the DNA TGTGCTAGTGGTTTGGGCTCGCTAGCGGGAGAAGGCTACAATGAGCAGTTCTTC. The chain recombines TRBV12-5 with TRBJ2-1; 10 bases align to TRBD2. The V gene end was trimmed by 1 base and the J gene end by 3 bases; junction bases not matched to a gene: 9. CDR1 LGHNT and CDR2 FRNRAP come from the germline V gene. The CDR3 sequence is 18 residues long.

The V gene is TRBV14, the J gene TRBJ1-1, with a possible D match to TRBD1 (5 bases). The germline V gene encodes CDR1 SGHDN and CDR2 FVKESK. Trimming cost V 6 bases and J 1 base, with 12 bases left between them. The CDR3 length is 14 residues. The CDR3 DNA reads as TGTGCCAGCAGGCTCGACAGACCGAACACTGAAGCTTTCTTT. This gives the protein CASRLDRPNTEAFF.

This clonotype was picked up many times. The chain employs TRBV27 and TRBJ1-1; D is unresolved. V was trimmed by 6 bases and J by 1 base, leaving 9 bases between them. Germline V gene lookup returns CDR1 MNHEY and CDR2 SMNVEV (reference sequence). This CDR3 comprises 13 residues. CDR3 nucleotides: TGTGCCAGCAGCCCCGAGTGGAACACTGAAGCTTTCTTT. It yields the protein CASSPEWNTEAFF.

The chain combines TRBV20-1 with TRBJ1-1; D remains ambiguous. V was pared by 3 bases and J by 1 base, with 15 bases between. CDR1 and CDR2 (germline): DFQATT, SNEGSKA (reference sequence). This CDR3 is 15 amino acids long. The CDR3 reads CSARGSGPWNTEAFF. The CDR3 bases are TGCAGTGCTAGGGGATCGGGTCCATGGAACACTGAAGCTTTCTTT.

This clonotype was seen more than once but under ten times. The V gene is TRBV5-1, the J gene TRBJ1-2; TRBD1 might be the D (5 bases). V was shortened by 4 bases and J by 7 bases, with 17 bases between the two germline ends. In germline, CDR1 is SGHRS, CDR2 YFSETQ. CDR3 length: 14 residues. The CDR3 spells CASSVSQGYGGYTF. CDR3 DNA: TGCGCCAGCAGCGTTTCGCAGGGTTACGGTGGCTACACCTTC.

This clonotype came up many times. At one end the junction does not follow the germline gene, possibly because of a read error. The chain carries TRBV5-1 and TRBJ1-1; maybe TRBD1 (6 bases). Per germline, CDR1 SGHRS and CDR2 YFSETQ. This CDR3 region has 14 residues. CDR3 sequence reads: CASSLVGGNTEAFF. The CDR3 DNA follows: TGTGCCAGCAGTTTAGTAGGGGGGAACACTGAAGCTTTCTTT. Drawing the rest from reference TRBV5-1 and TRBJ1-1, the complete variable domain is KAGVTQTPRYLIKTRGQQVTLSCSPISGHRSVSWYQQTPGQGLQFLFEYFSETQRNKGNFPGRFSGRQFSNSRSEMNVSTLELGDSALYLCASSLVGGNTEAFFGQGTRLTVV.

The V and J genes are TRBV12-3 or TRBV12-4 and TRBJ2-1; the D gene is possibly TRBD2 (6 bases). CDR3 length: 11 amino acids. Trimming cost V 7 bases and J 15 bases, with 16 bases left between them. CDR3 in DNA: TGTGCCAGCAAAAGCCGGGACTCTGCGTTCTTC. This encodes CASKSRDSAFF.

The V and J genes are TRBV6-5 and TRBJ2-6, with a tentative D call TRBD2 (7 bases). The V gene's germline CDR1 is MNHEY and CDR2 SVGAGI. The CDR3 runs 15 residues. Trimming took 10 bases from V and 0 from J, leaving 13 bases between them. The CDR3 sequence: CATSGGHSGANVLTF. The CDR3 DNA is TGTGCCACGTCGGGGGGCCACTCTGGGGCCAACGTCCTGACTTTC.

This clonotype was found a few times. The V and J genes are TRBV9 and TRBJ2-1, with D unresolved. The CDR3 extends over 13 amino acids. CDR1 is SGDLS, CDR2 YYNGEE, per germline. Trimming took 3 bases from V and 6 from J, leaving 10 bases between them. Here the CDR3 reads CASSAPNLNEQFF. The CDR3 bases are TGTGCCAGCAGCGCGCCCAACCTCAATGAGCAGTTCTTC. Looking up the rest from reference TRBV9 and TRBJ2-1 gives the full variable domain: DSGVTQTPKHLITATGQRVTLRCSPRSGDLSVYWYQQSLDQGLQFLIQYYNGEERAKGNILERFSAQQFPDLHSELNLSSLELGDSALYFCASSAPNLNEQFFGPGTRLTVL.